The source of this T cell receptor beta chain is a study of T cells after yellow fever vaccination. For the study at large: SMART-Seq v4 Ultra Low Input handled preparation of low-cell-number fractions. Points from the study as a whole: Clones from primary vaccination mostly reappeared after the booster (roughly 97% CD4, about 88% CD8).

V was clipped by 1 base and J by 8 bases, with 17 bases between them. The CDR3 runs to 15 residues. Looked up from germline, CDR1 is SEHNR and CDR2 is FQNEAQ (reference sequence). A word on this clonotype: What it binds is unknown.

5'RACE template switching added a universal primer site and UMIs to TCR cDNA. TCRdb re-called the 5' RACE reads with MiXCR, one entry per CDR3 protein. This sample yields hundreds of thousands of distinct CDR3 sequences, of which 8.7% are seen a single time; about a sixth belongs to the top ten. This clonotype was sampled from a man between 18 and 35 years old who received the YFV17D yellow fever vaccine. The chain has TRBV7-9 and TRBJ1-2; a possible D gene is TRBD1 (6 bases). The material sequenced was PBMCs, taken on the day of the first yellow fever vaccination. The CDR3 DNA sequence: TGTGCCAGCAGCTTAGGTTGGGACACTACAGGAGGCTACACCTTC. Protein: CASSLGWDTTGGYTF.